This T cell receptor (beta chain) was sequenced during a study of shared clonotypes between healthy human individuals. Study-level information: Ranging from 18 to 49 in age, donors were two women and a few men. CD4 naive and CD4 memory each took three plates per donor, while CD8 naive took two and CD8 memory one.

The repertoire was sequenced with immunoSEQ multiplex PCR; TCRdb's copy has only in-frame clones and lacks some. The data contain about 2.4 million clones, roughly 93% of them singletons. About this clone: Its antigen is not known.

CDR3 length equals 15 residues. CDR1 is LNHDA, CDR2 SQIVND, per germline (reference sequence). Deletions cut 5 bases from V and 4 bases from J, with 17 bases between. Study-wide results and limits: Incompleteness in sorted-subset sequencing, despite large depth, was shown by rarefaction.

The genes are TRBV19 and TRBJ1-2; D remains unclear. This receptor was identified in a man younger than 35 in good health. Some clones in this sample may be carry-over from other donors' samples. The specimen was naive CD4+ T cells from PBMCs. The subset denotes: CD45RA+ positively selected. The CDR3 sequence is CASSGGLVDGYGYTF. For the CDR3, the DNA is TGTGCCAGTAGTGGCGGTTTAGTGGACGGCTATGGCTACACCTTC.